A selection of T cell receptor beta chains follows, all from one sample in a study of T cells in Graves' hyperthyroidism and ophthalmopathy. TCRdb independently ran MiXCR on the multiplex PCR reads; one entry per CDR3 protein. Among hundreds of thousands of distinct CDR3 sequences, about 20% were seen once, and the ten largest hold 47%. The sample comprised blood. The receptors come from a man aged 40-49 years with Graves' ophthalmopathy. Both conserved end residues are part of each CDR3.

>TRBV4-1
CASSAYSNQPQHF
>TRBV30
CAWSTGTGAGGLFF
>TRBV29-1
CSVVTSGSNEQFF
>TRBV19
CASRRTGVHGYTF
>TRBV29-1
CSTRQGATYEQYF
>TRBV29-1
CSVEVSVHRVFF
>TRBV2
CASSERDSPFNSPLHF
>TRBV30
CAWSTQGARGSNQPQHF
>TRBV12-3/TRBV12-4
CAVAQQGHGYTF
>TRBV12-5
CASGSPTRAGQNIQYF
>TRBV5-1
CASSLVGGVGTDTQYF
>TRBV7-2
CASSSRGSSNQPQHF
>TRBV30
CAWCDLGPYEQYF
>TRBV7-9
CASSRGATETQYF
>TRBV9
CASSVAAGPYEQYF
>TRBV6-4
CASTLGRGMNQPQHF
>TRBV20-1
CSAREGLAGLPRGEQFF
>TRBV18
CASSPGQGGSNTEAFF
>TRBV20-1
CSATPDGYEQYF
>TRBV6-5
CASSYHGLEGQFF
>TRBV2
CASSERGRGYTF
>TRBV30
CAWSVGSVQEKLFF
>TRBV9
CASSEGPRWEDTQYF
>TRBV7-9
CASSLAVGLLMNTEAFF
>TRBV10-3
CAIEVGGSYEQYF
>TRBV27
CASSSLLTDYQPQHF
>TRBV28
CASSLRHLYGYTF
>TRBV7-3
CASSKAVSTDTQYF
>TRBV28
CASSLGGGLFYGYTF
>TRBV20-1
CSATGQIDYSNQPQHF
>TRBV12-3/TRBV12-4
CASSLSLQQYF
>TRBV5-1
CASSLGEPNYGYTF